The 17 T cell receptor beta chains below come from one sample, sequenced in a study of patients and donors after allogeneic stem cell transplantation. TCRdb itself ran the RT-PCR reads through MiXCR, one entry per CDR3 protein. This repertoire shows 30,000 to 40,000 distinct CDR3 sequences, about 37% found once; its top ten account for over 60%. Material for sequencing was blood, either unsorted or a sorted T cell fraction (not recorded which). These receptors were obtained from a human donor who was either an allogeneic HSCT recipient or a stem cell or donor lymphocyte infusion donor (not recorded which). It is not recorded whose cells these are; they may come from a transplant donor.

This clonotype was seen more than once but under ten times. The V and J genes are TRBV27 and TRBJ1-1; D not certain. Per the germline V gene, CDR1 is MNHEY and CDR2 is SMNVEV (reference sequence). The CDR3 has 13 residues. V shed 4 bases and J shed 2 bases, with 8 bases lying between them. The CDR3 nucleotides are TGTGCCAGCAGTTCCGGGTTCAACACTGAAGCTTTCTTT. Protein: CASSSGFNTEAFF.

The table lists this clonotype with a few counts. This sequence joins TRBV10-3 and TRBJ2-2; weak D call: TRBD1 (6 bases). The CDR3 has 16 amino acids. The germline V and J ends were trimmed by 8 bases and 0 bases, with 16 bases remaining between them. The germline gives CDR1 ENHRY, CDR2 SYGVKD. The CDR3 sequence: CAIRKRDTANTGELFF. The CDR3 nucleotides are TGTGCCATCCGCAAACGGGACACCGCGAACACCGGGGAGCTGTTTTTT.

CDR3 bases: TGCAGTGCTAGAGAAGCCGGGACAGCTAACTATGGCTACACCTTC. It specifies CSAREAGTANYGYTF. V usage is TRBV20-1 and J usage is TRBJ1-2; 7 positions agree with TRBD1. Germline V gives CDR1 DFQATT, CDR2 SNEGSKA (reference sequence). CDR3 length: 15 residues. Trimming removed 0 bases from V and 0 bases from J; junction bases left unmatched: 4.

This clonotype was observed a handful of times. The chain joins TRBV12-3 or TRBV12-4 to TRBJ1-3; no firm D call. V was pared by 6 bases and J by 2 bases, with 11 bases between. This CDR3 has 14 amino acids. The chain's CDR3 is CASSALRPGNTIYF. Here the CDR3 DNA reads TGTGCCAGCAGCGCCCTACGGCCTGGAAACACCATATATTTT.

The J gene is TRBJ1-3, the V gene TRBV30; TRBD1 might be the D (5 bases). V was clipped by 4 bases and J by 3 bases, with 10 bases between them. Germline assignment: CDR1 GTSNPN and CDR2 SVGIG (reference sequence). The CDR3 totals 13 residues. The CDR3: CAWTGQGGNTIYF. In nucleotides, the CDR3 is TGTGCCTGGACAGGGCAAGGTGGAAACACCATATATTTT.

This clonotype has a count of ten or more. The CDR3 here is CASSQKQGLNTEAFF. Written as DNA, the CDR3 is TGCGCCAGCAGCCAGAAACAGGGCTTGAACACTGAAGCTTTCTTT. This chain links TRBV4-3 with TRBJ1-1; a weak D match, TRBD1 (6 bases). This CDR3 comprises 15 residues. The ends were cut back, 3 bases at V and 0 bases at J, with 11 bases in the middle. Per the germline V gene, CDR1 is LGHNA and CDR2 is YSLEER.

The chain carries TRBV6-5 and TRBJ1-1, with 9 bases identical to TRBD1. Germline V gene data show CDR1 as MNHEY and CDR2 as SVGAGI. This CDR3 is 13 amino acids long. V dropped 6 bases and J dropped 5; count of bases not matched to a gene: 4. CDR3 loop: CASRGTGTTEAFF. Written as DNA, the CDR3 is TGTGCCAGCAGGGGGACAGGGACTACTGAAGCTTTCTTT.

This clonotype was picked up a small number of times. The chain joins TRBV5-6 to TRBJ2-5; maybe TRBD2 (6 bases). This CDR3 contains 15 residues. With 4 bases removed from V and 4 bases from J, the gap between germline ends came to 17 bases. Germline V gene sequence: CDR1 SGHDT, CDR2 YYEEEE. The CDR3 region is CASSLGGVIRETQYF. DNA for the CDR3: TGTGCCAGCAGCCTAGGAGGGGTCATTCGAGAGACCCAGTACTTC.

The chain recombines TRBV12-3 or TRBV12-4 with TRBJ2-6; the D gene could be TRBD1 or TRBD2 (5 bases each). With 7 bases removed from V and 3 bases from J, the gap between germline ends came to 16 bases. This CDR3 is 16 amino acids long. As DNA, the CDR3 is TGTGCCAGCACATCATTTGTGGGGGATGGGGCCAACGTCCTGACTTTC. Translated: CASTSFVGDGANVLTF.

This sequence joins TRBV10-1 and TRBJ1-1; no clear D gene. Deletions cut 0 bases from V and 1 base from J, with 9 bases between. The CDR3 has 15 amino acids. Germline CDR1 and CDR2: WNHNN and SYGVQD (reference sequence). CDR3 sequence (DNA): TGCGCCAGCAGTGAGTCCAATGGGGAGAACACTGAAGCTTTCTTT. Protein: CASSESNGENTEAFF.

The chain couples TRBV11-2 to TRBJ1-1; unclear D gene. The CDR3 sequence is 13 residues long. The germline V gene has CDR1 SGHAT and CDR2 FQNNGV. V gave up 6 bases and J gave up 3 bases, with 11 bases separating them. The CDR3 nucleotides read TGTGCCAGCAGTTGGGAGGACGACACTGAAGCTTTCTTT. Translated, it gives CASSWEDDTEAFF.

This clonotype has only a few counts. This chain connects TRBV29-1 to TRBJ2-1; 10 nucleotides match TRBD1. Germline-derived CDR1 and CDR2 are SQVTM and ANQGSEA. Trimming cost V 0 bases and J 3 bases; bases outside gene matches: 8. The CDR3 consists of 17 residues. The CDR3 here is CSVEDRDRGMVYNEQFF. CDR3 nucleotides: TGCAGCGTTGAAGATAGGGACAGGGGAATGGTCTACAATGAGCAGTTCTTC.

This chain links TRBV3-1 with TRBJ2-2; TRBD1 is a possible D gene (6 bases). The V gene lost 2 bases and the J gene lost 4 bases, with 14 bases spanning the gap. The germline V gene has CDR1 LGHDT and CDR2 YNNKEL (reference sequence). The CDR3 totals 16 residues. CDR3: CASSQTAGAGTGELFF. The CDR3 region has the DNA TGTGCCAGCAGCCAAACTGCAGGGGCCGGCACCGGGGAGCTGTTTTTT.

The rearrangement links TRBV20-1 to TRBJ1-1; D call uncertain. The V and J ends lost 6 bases and 1 base respectively, with 9 bases between them. The CDR3 consists of 12 residues. The germline gives CDR1 DFQATT, CDR2 SNEGSKA (reference sequence). The CDR3 DNA follows: TGCAGTGCCTTACGGGAGAACACTGAAGCTTTCTTT. Residues: CSALRENTEAFF.

The chain uses TRBV7-9 and TRBJ1-1; D is perhaps TRBD1 (6 bases). Trimming left V 4 bases short and J 3 bases short, with 15 bases between. Germline assignment: CDR1 SEHNR and CDR2 FQNEAQ (reference sequence). The CDR3 length is 15 residues. This chain's CDR3 is CASSWMTGFYTEAFF. Here the CDR3 DNA reads TGTGCCAGCAGCTGGATGACAGGCTTCTACACTGAAGCTTTCTTT.

This clonotype was observed a handful of times. The V gene is TRBV10-1, the J gene TRBJ1-1, with D perhaps matching TRBD1 (6 bases). In germline, CDR1 is WNHNN, CDR2 SYGVQD (reference sequence). The CDR3 loop spans 16 amino acids. Trimming shortened V by 3 bases and J by 4 bases, and 18 bases separated the two germline ends. The CDR3 spells CASSEEQGGFATEAFF. The CDR3 nucleotides read TGCGCCAGCAGTGAAGAACAGGGAGGATTCGCCACTGAAGCTTTCTTT.

Only one count was recorded for this clonotype. The genes are TRBV11-3 and TRBJ1-6; maybe TRBD1 (6 bases). Between the trimmed V and J ends, which lost 5 bases and 7 bases, there was a span of 15 bases. The CDR3 runs 15 residues. Germline V gives CDR1 SGHNT, CDR2 YENEEA. The CDR3 region has the DNA TGTGCCAGCAGCCCGAGACAGGACGGGAATTCACCCCTCCACTTT. Translation: CASSPRQDGNSPLHF. Together with reference TRBV11-3 and TRBJ1-6, the CDR3 gives the full variable domain: EAGVVQSPRYKIIEKKQPVAFWCNPISGHNTLYWYLQNLGQGPELLIRYENEEAVDDSQLPKDRFSAERLKGVDSTLKIQPAELGDSAVYLCASSPRQDGNSPLHFGNGTRLTVT.